This passage covers 26 T cell receptor beta chains from one sample sequenced in a study of blood T cells in healthy people across ages. Next came a second PCR, run for roughly 6 to 11 cycles, which used a sample-barcoded 5' primer along with a J-beta primer mix. TCRdb reprocessed the 5' RACE reads with MiXCR, giving one entry per CDR3 protein. The sample records about 730,000 distinct CDR3 sequences, 43% being singletons. The sample taken for sequencing was blood. These receptors all stem from a woman aged 55-75 years in good health.

The chain combines TRBV20-1 with TRBJ2-1, with unresolved D. Matching the DNA end better, TRBJ2-7 makes the J call doubtful. The germline V gene has CDR1 DFQATT and CDR2 SNEGSKA (reference sequence). This CDR3 is built from 12 residues. The CDR3 loop is CSANPNYNEQYF. The CDR3, as DNA: TGCAGTGCCAACCCCAACTACAATGAGCAGTACTTC.

This sequence joins TRBV18 and TRBJ2-5; D gene uncertain. The V end was cut by 1 base, the J end by 1 base, with 7 bases between. The CDR3 covers 14 residues. CDR1 and CDR2 from the germline V gene are KGHSH and LQKENI. The CDR3 spells CASSPQAFQETQYF. CDR3 DNA: TGTGCCAGCTCACCACAGGCATTCCAAGAGACCCAGTACTTC.

This clonotype appeared many times. J is TRBJ2-7 and V is TRBV9; TRBD2 matches at 10 bases. Germline CDR1 and CDR2: SGDLS and YYNGEE. The CDR3 is 15 amino acids. V lost 0 bases and J lost 6; bases outside the gene matches: 6. CDR3 bases: TGTGCCAGCAGCGTAGTGGCTAGCGGGAGCACCGAGCAGTACTTC. This gives the protein CASSVVASGSTEQYF.

This chain uses TRBV7-3 with TRBJ2-1, with a tentative D call TRBD1 (6 bases). Trimming removed 6 bases from V and 9 bases from J, with 12 bases in between. CDR1 SGHTA and CDR2 FQGTGA come from the germline V gene. The CDR3 has 12 amino acids. DNA of the CDR3: TGTGCCAGCAGTAAAACAGGGATTGAGCAGTTCTTC. Translating it yields CASSKTGIEQFF.

This clonotype has only a few counts. This chain uses TRBV29-1 with TRBJ2-2; 13 bases align to TRBD2. The length of the CDR3 is 17 residues. Unmatched junction bases numbered 8, after V lost 4 bases and J lost 3 bases. Germline V gene sequence: CDR1 SQVTM, CDR2 ANQGSEA. CDR3 sequence (DNA): TGCAGCGTTGTCCTAGGGACTAGCGGGATCTACACCGGGGAGCTGTTTTTT. Translated, it gives CSVVLGTSGIYTGELFF.

This sequence joins TRBV20-1 and TRBJ2-7; D is undetermined. Germline V lookup: CDR1 DFQATT, CDR2 SNEGSKA (reference sequence). This CDR3 has 12 residues. The ends were cut back, 1 base at V and 2 bases at J, with 6 bases in the middle. The CDR3 sequence: CSARARPYEQYF. CDR3 nucleotides: TGCAGTGCTAGAGCTAGACCCTACGAGCAGTACTTC.

This clonotype has just a few counts. This chain joins TRBV29-1 and TRBJ2-2; 8 bases map to TRBD1. Trimming removed 0 bases from V and 6 bases from J; junction bases left unmatched: 3. This CDR3 comprises 14 residues. The germline V gene has CDR1 SQVTM and CDR2 ANQGSEA. The CDR3 coding sequence is TGCAGCGTTGAAGAACAGGGGGGCGCCGGGGAGCTGTTTTTT. It yields the protein CSVEEQGGAGELFF.

V and J are TRBV20-1 and TRBJ1-5, with 9 bases identical to TRBD1. Trimming at V came to 4 bases and at J to 7 bases, leaving 14 bases not matched to a gene. CDR1 and CDR2 (germline): DFQATT, SNEGSKA (reference sequence). This CDR3 spans 16 amino acids. Here the CDR3 reads CSAKTTGGDVGQPQHF. CDR3 in DNA: TGCAGTGCTAAGACTACAGGGGGCGATGTGGGCCAGCCCCAGCATTTT.

The chain combines TRBV6-1 with TRBJ1-4; TRBD1 agrees at 9 bases. CDR1 MNHNS and CDR2 SASEGT come from the germline V gene. The CDR3 totals 15 residues. With 7 bases clipped from V and 5 bases from J, the junction kept 8 bases outside the gene matches. The CDR3 reads CASTLTGTGNEKLFF. CDR3 sequence (DNA): TGTGCCAGCACGCTAACCGGGACAGGGAATGAAAAACTGTTTTTT.

J is TRBJ2-3 and V is TRBV7-2; D is perhaps TRBD2 (5 bases). Germline V gene sequence: CDR1 SGHTA, CDR2 FQGNSA. CDR3 size: 13 residues. Trimming took off 5 bases at V and 6 bases at J, with 12 bases between the two ends. The CDR3 loop is CASSAPGWDTQYF. Here the CDR3 DNA reads TGTGCCAGCAGCGCCCCGGGGTGGGATACGCAGTATTTT. The variable domain in full, with the rest retrieved from reference TRBV7-2 and TRBJ2-3, is GAGVSQSPSNKVTEKGKDVELRCDPISGHTALYWYRQSLGQGLEFLIYFQGNSAPDKSGLPSDRFSAERTGGSVSTLTIQRTQQEDSAVYLCASSAPGWDTQYFGPGTRLTVL.

The chain couples TRBV18 to TRBJ1-2, with TRBD1 matching 10 bases. The CDR3 is 15 residues long. CDR1 and CDR2 (germline): KGHSH, LQKENI. The V segment lost 4 bases and the J segment 6 bases; nucleotides outside the gene matches: 8. The CDR3, as DNA: TGTGCCAGCTCACGACAGGGGGCAAAATATAATGGCTACACCTTC. Amino acids: CASSRQGAKYNGYTF.

The rearrangement joins TRBV7-2 to TRBJ2-2; no definite D call. The CDR3 covers 14 residues. Germline CDR1 and CDR2: SGHTA and FQGNSA. V was shortened by 5 bases and J by 1 base, with 8 bases between the two germline ends. CDR3 sequence reads: CASSQYENTGELFF. CDR3 sequence (DNA): TGTGCCAGCAGCCAATACGAGAACACCGGGGAGCTGTTTTTT.

The rearrangement links TRBV18 to TRBJ2-1, with D unclear. V was cut by 0 bases and J by 9 bases, with 6 bases left in between. This CDR3 spans 12 amino acids. From germline, CDR1 is KGHSH and CDR2 LQKENI. The CDR3 DNA follows: TGTGCCAGCTCACCACCGGGAAGTGAGCAGTTCTTC. Amino acids: CASSPPGSEQFF.

This clonotype was picked up many times. Compared with germline, one end of the junction differs, possibly owing to a read error. The chain is built from TRBV5-1 and TRBJ2-7; TRBD1 aligns across 11 bases. Germline CDR1 is SGHRS and CDR2 is YFSETQ. This CDR3 is 14 amino acids long. CDR3 in amino acids: CASSSGTGGYEQYF. In DNA form, the CDR3 reads TGTGCCAGCAGCTCGGGGACAGGGGGCTACGAGCAGTACTTC. Based on the CDR3 plus reference TRBV5-1 and TRBJ2-7, the full variable domain is KAGVTQTPRYLIKTRGQQVTLSCSPISGHRSVSWYQQTPGQGLQFLFEYFSETQRNKGNFPGRFSGRQFSNSRSEMNVSTLELGDSALYLCASSSGTGGYEQYFGPGTRLTVT.

V gene TRBV20-1 combines with J gene TRBJ1-2, with 11 bases fitting TRBD1. V gave up 3 bases and J gave up 4 bases; unmatched junction bases: 13. Germline V gene lookup returns CDR1 DFQATT and CDR2 SNEGSKA (reference sequence). There are 17 residues in the CDR3. The CDR3 loop reads CSARSKGQGGPRYGYTF. The CDR3 coding sequence is TGCAGTGCTAGGTCCAAGGGACAGGGGGGACCCCGCTATGGCTACACCTTC.

As for this clonotype: A read error may produce the germline difference seen at one junction end. The rearrangement joins TRBV4-1 to TRBJ2-7; TRBD1 might be the D (5 bases). CDR1 MGHRA and CDR2 YSYEKL come from the germline V gene. This CDR3 is 13 amino acids long. The CDR3 sequence is CASGQGASYEQYF. CDR3 in DNA: TGCGCCAGCGGCCAAGGGGCGTCCTACGAGCAGTACTTC.

The count of this clonotype is one. The CDR3, as DNA: TGTGCCAGCAGCCCTGCTAGCGGGGGGGAGTATTTT. Its translation: CASSPASGGEYF. The chain has TRBV3-1 and TRBJ2-3; 12 bases map to TRBD2. Losses at the gene ends were 4 bases for V and 13 bases for J; bases not matched to a gene: 3. CDR3 length equals 12 residues. In germline, CDR1 is LGHDT, CDR2 YNNKEL (reference sequence).

This clonotype was seen a handful of times. V gene TRBV12-3 or TRBV12-4 combines with J gene TRBJ2-3; 12 bases align to TRBD2. The CDR3 contains 14 residues. The V segment lost 3 bases and the J segment 9 bases; nucleotides outside the gene matches: 4. CDR3 in amino acids: CASSFWTSGDTQYF. CDR3 bases: TGTGCCAGCAGTTTTTGGACTAGCGGGGACACGCAGTATTTT.

The gene calls are TRBV7-9 and TRBJ1-2; 7 bases match TRBD1. The germline V gene encodes CDR1 SEHNR and CDR2 FQNEAQ (reference sequence). The CDR3 spans 14 residues. The V and J ends lost 1 base and 3 bases, in that order; junction bases with no gene match: 2. CDR3 residues: CASSLEGAHYGYTF. CDR3 DNA sequence: TGTGCCAGCAGCTTAGAGGGGGCTCACTATGGCTACACCTTC.

This clonotype was counted only a few times. The V and J genes are TRBV9 and TRBJ2-3, with TRBD2 as a possible D gene (6 bases). Germline CDR1 is SGDLS and CDR2 is YYNGEE. The CDR3 spans 15 residues. V dropped 4 bases and J dropped 2 bases, with 14 bases sitting between them. CDR3 sequence (DNA): TGTGCCAGCAGCCGGTACGGGAGCGACACAGATACGCAGTATTTT. Translating it yields CASSRYGSDTDTQYF.

As for this clonotype: Relative to the germline gene, one junction end is altered; a read error may explain this. This rearrangement joins TRBV7-2 to TRBJ2-7; 9 bases are shared with TRBD2. Germline CDR1 is SGHTA and CDR2 is FQGNSA. The CDR3 sequence is 15 residues long. The DNA of the CDR3 is TGTGCCAGCAGCTTTCCTAGCGGGATTTCCTACGGGCAGTACTTC. It translates to CASSFPSGISYGQYF. The full variable domain, its missing parts supplied by reference TRBV7-2 and TRBJ2-7, is GAGVSQSPSNKVTEKGKDVELRCDPISGHTALYWYRQSLGQGLEFLIYFQGNSAPDKSGLPSDRFSAERTGGSVSTLTIQRTQQEDSAVYLCASSFPSGISYGQYFGPGTRLTVT.

This clonotype was detected a few times. The rearrangement joins TRBV5-1 to TRBJ1-2; no reliable D call. CDR3 length: 11 residues. The V and J ends lost 5 bases and 8 bases respectively, with 10 bases between them. CDR1 and CDR2 from the germline V gene are SGHRS and YFSETQ. The CDR3 region has the DNA TGCGCCAGCAGGGACCCGGGCGGCTACACCTTC. Its protein product is CASRDPGGYTF.

This clonotype was detected a few times. The chain carries TRBV28 and TRBJ2-4, with TRBD2 as a possible D gene (6 bases). The J call is doubtful: the DNA matches TRBJ2-5 better. Germline values: CDR1 MDHEN, CDR2 SYDVKM. This CDR3 spans 14 amino acids. The CDR3: CASRSRGIESTQYF. CDR3 nucleotides: TGTGCCAGCCGTTCTCGGGGGATTGAGTCGACCCAGTACTTC.

The chain has TRBV7-8 and TRBJ1-5; D is unresolved. V lost 1 base and J 7 bases, leaving 8 bases between the germline ends. CDR1 is SGHVS, CDR2 FQNEAQ, per germline. This CDR3 contains 13 residues. CDR3 protein: CASSLEVGQPQHF. CDR3 bases: TGTGCCAGCAGCTTAGAAGTGGGACAGCCCCAGCATTTT.

This clonotype occurred many times. The V gene is TRBV3-1, the J gene TRBJ2-1; D call uncertain. Germline CDR1 reads LGHDT; CDR2 reads YNNKEL (reference sequence). This CDR3 region has 15 residues. Trimming removed 0 bases at V and 3 bases at J, with 9 bases between. DNA of the CDR3: TGTGCCAGCAGCCAAGAAATCGACAACTACAATGAGCAGTTCTTC. Translating gives CASSQEIDNYNEQFF.

This sequence joins TRBV18 and TRBJ2-2; 7 bases line up with TRBD2. The CDR3 extends over 16 amino acids. The germline gives CDR1 KGHSH, CDR2 LQKENI. V gave up 3 bases and J gave up 4 bases; unmatched junction bases: 8. The chain's CDR3 is CASSPRSGRGTGELFF. DNA of the CDR3: TGTGCCAGCTCACCGCGCTCAGGGAGGGGCACCGGGGAGCTGTTTTTT.